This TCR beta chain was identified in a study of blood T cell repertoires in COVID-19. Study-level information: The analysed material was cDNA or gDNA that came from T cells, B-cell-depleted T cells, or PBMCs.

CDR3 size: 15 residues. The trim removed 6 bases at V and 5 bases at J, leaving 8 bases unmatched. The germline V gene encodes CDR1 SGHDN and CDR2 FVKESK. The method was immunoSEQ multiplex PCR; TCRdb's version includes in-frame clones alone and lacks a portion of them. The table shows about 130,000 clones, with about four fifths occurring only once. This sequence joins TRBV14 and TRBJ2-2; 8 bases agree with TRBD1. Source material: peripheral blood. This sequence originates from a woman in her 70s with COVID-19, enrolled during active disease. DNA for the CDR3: TGTGCCAGCAGTCGTGTGCAGGGGGCGACCGGGGAGCTGTTTTTT. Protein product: CASSRVQGATGELFF.